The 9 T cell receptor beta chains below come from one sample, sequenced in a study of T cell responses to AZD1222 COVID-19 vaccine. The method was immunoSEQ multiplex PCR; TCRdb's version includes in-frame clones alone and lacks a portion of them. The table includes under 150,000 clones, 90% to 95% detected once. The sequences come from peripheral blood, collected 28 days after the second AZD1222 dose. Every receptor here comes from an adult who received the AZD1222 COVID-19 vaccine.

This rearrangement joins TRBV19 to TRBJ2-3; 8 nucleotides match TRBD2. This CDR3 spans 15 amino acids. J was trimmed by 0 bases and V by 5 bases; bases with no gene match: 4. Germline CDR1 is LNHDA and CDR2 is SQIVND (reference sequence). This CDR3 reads CASSERGQSTDTQYF. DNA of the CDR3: TGTGCCAGTAGTGAGCGGGGGCAAAGCACAGATACGCAGTATTTT.

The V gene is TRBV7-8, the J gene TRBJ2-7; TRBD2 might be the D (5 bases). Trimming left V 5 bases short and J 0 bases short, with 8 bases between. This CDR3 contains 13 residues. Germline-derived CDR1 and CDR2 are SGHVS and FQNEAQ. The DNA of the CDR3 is TGTGCCAGCAGCCCTGGACTCTCCTACGAGCAGTACTTC. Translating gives CASSPGLSYEQYF. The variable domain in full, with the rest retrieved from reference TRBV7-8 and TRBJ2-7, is GAGVSQSPRYKVAKRGQDVALRCDPISGHVSLFWYQQALGQGPEFLTYFQNEAQLDKSGLPSDRFFAERPEGSVSTLKIQRTQQEDSAVYLCASSPGLSYEQYFGPGTRLTVT.

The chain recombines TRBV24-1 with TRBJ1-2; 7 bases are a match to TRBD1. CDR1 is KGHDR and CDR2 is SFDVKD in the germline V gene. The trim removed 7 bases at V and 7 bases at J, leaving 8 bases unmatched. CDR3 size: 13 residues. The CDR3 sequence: CATRADRVSGYTF. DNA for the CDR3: TGTGCCACCAGGGCCGACAGGGTCTCTGGCTACACCTTC.

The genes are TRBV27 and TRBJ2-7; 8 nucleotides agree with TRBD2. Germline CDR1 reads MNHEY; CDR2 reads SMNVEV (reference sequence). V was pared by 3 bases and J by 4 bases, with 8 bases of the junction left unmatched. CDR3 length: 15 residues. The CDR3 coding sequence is TGTGCCAGCAGTTTTAAAGCGGGAGATATGTACGAGCAGTACTTC. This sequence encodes CASSFKAGDMYEQYF.

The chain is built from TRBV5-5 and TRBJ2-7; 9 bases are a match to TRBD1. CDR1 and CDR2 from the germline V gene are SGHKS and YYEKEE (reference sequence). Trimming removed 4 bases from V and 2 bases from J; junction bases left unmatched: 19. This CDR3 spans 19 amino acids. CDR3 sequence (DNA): TGTGCCAGCAGCCGCAAAACATCGGACAGGGGAACGGTTCCCTACGAGCAGTACTTC. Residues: CASSRKTSDRGTVPYEQYF.

The CDR3: CASSLPGKVYGYTF. The CDR3 DNA follows: TGTGCCAGCAGTTTACCAGGGAAGGTCTATGGCTACACCTTC. The chain is built from TRBV28 and TRBJ1-2; tentative D call: TRBD1 (5 bases). The V and J ends lost 2 bases and 4 bases respectively, with 11 bases between them. The CDR3 has 14 amino acids. CDR1 MDHEN and CDR2 SYDVKM come from the germline V gene.

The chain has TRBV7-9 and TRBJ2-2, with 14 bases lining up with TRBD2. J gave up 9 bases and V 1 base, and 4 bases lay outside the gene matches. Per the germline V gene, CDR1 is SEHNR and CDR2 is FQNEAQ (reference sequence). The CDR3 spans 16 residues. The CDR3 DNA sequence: TGTGCCAGCAGCTTAGGACTAGCGGGAGGGGATCGGGAGCTGTTTTTT. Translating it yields CASSLGLAGGDRELFF.

The CDR3 region has the DNA TGTGCCAGCAGTTCACAGGGGGCAGGAACAGATACGCAGTATTTT. Translation: CASSSQGAGTDTQYF. This sequence joins TRBV27 and TRBJ2-3; 9 nucleotides align to TRBD1. This CDR3 contains 15 residues. Germline CDR1 MNHEY, CDR2 SMNVEV (reference sequence). Trimming at V came to 4 bases and at J to 3 bases, leaving 5 bases not matched to a gene.

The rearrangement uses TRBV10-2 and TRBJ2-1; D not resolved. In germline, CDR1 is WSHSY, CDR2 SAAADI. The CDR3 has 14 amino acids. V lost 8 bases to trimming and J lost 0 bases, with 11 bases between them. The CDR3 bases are TGCGCCAGCTCCCCAGCTAGCTCCTACAATGAGCAGTTCTTC. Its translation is CASSPASSYNEQFF.